Shown below are 15 T cell receptor beta chains from a single sample sequenced in a study of OX40 agonist ivuxolimab in advanced cancers. The assay was immunoSEQ multiplex PCR, and TCRdb's table has in-frame clones only and misses some. The sample has roughly 77,000 clones; 65% to 85% are singletons. Specimen: CD4+ or CD8+ T cells sorted from blood, collected in a trial of the OX40 agonist ivuxolimab. The receptor set was obtained from an adult with an advanced solid tumor such as melanoma, head and neck, liver or kidney cancer.

The chain joins TRBV30 to TRBJ2-2, with unresolved D. V was trimmed by 0 bases and J by 4 bases, leaving 6 bases between them. Germline V gives CDR1 GTSNPN, CDR2 SVGIG (reference sequence). The CDR3 contains 13 residues. The CDR3 region is CAWSVMITGELFF. In DNA, the CDR3 is TGTGCCTGGAGTGTGATGATCACCGGGGAGCTGTTTTTT.

This clone appeared a few times. The genes are TRBV10-3 and TRBJ2-2; D possibly corresponds to TRBD2 (6 bases). The CDR3 length is 14 residues. In germline, CDR1 is ENHRY, CDR2 SYGVKD. V was shortened by 8 bases and J by 1 base, with 11 bases between the two germline ends. The CDR3 bases are TGTGCCATCGGGGGGACGGGGAACACCGGGGAGCTGTTTTTT. It is translated as CAIGGTGNTGELFF.

The V and J genes are TRBV5-1 and TRBJ1-4; the D gene is possibly TRBD1 (5 bases). Germline loops: CDR1 SGHRS, CDR2 YFSETQ. The CDR3 length is 14 residues. The V end lost 3 bases, the J end lost 1 base, and 7 bases lay between the germline ends. The CDR3 is CASSSGRTNEKLFF. For the CDR3, the DNA is TGCGCCAGCAGCTCAGGGCGAACTAATGAAAAACTGTTTTTT. Variable domain in full (rest from reference TRBV5-1 and TRBJ1-4): KAGVTQTPRYLIKTRGQQVTLSCSPISGHRSVSWYQQTPGQGLQFLFEYFSETQRNKGNFPGRFSGRQFSNSRSEMNVSTLELGDSALYLCASSSGRTNEKLFFGSGTQLSVL.

The V call is TRBV5-1, the J call TRBJ2-1; 7 nucleotides agree with TRBD1. This CDR3 has 14 residues. V was pared by 2 bases and J by 2 bases, with 1 base of the junction left unmatched. Germline CDR1 reads SGHRS; CDR2 reads YFSETQ. Here the CDR3 DNA reads TGCGCCAGCAGCTTCACAGGGGCCTACAATGAGCAGTTCTTC. As protein: CASSFTGAYNEQFF.

The V gene is TRBV10-3, the J gene TRBJ1-1, with 8 bases fitting TRBD1. The CDR3 extends over 15 amino acids. The ends lost 4 bases at V and 4 bases at J; junction bases unmatched: 8. Germline-derived CDR1 and CDR2 are ENHRY and SYGVKD. CDR3 nucleotides: TGTGCCATCAGTGGATATAACAGGGGGGCCACTGAAGCTTTCTTT. It translates to CAISGYNRGATEAFF.

For the CDR3, the DNA is TGCAGCGTTGGCTGGACAGGGGACACTGAAGCTTTCTTT. Translating it yields CSVGWTGDTEAFF. This sequence joins TRBV29-1 and TRBJ1-1; 9 bases line up with TRBD1. In germline, CDR1 is SQVTM, CDR2 ANQGSEA. This CDR3 is built from 13 residues. Germline trimming cut 4 bases from V and 3 bases from J; bases unmatched to any gene: 3.

The CDR3 DNA sequence: TGTGCCAGCAGCTTATCGCCGGGGGAAGATACGCAGTATTTT. The encoded protein is CASSLSPGEDTQYF. The V call is TRBV7-6, the J call TRBJ2-3; a possible D gene is TRBD2 (6 bases). Germline CDR1 and CDR2: SGHVS and FNYEAQ. Deletions cut 2 bases from V and 5 bases from J, with 11 bases between. The CDR3 is 14 residues long. The whole variable domain, filled in from reference TRBV7-6 and TRBJ2-3, reads GAGVSQSPRYKVTKRGQDVALRCDPISGHVSLYWYRQALGQGPEFLTYFNYEAQQDKSGLPNDRFSAERPEGSISTLTIQRTEQRDSAMYRCASSLSPGEDTQYFGPGTRLTVL.

This clone is a singleton in its sample. The V and J genes are TRBV5-8 and TRBJ1-2; D is perhaps TRBD1 (5 bases). Germline values: CDR1 SGHTS, CDR2 YDEGEE. The CDR3 is made up of 14 amino acids. The germline V and J ends were trimmed by 4 bases and 0 bases, with 10 bases remaining between them. CDR3 coding DNA: TGTGCCAGCAGCGTTTGGGGGACTAACTATGGCTACACCTTC. It translates to CASSVWGTNYGYTF. The full variable domain, with the rest looked up from reference TRBV5-8 and TRBJ1-2, is EAGVTQSPTHLIKTRGQQATLRCSPISGHTSVYWYQQALGLGLQFLLWYDEGEERNRGNFPPRFSGRQFPNYSSELNVNALELEDSALYLCASSVWGTNYGYTFGSGTRLTVV.

The gene calls are TRBV5-6 and TRBJ2-5, with unresolved D. The end of the DNA aligns better with TRBJ2-7, so the J call may be wrong. Germline CDR1 and CDR2: SGHDT and YYEEEE. The length of the CDR3 is 13 residues. Here the CDR3 reads CASSLGVVYEQYF. CDR3 coding DNA: TGTGCCAGCAGCTTGGGAGTAGTTTACGAGCAGTACTTC.

The gene calls are TRBV6-1 and TRBJ1-5, with D uncertain. Trimming pared 8 bases from V and 5 bases from J, leaving 13 bases between. Germline V gene data show CDR1 as MNHNS and CDR2 as SASEGT. The CDR3 length is 13 residues. CDR3 region: CASRTKGDQPQHF. In DNA form, the CDR3 reads TGTGCCAGCCGCACGAAGGGCGATCAGCCCCAGCATTTT.

The genes are TRBV5-1 and TRBJ2-3; TRBD2 matches 9 bases. Unmatched junction bases numbered 11, after V lost 6 bases and J lost 3 bases. The CDR3 has 16 residues. CDR1 and CDR2 (germline): SGHRS, YFSETQ. The CDR3 loop reads CASTRASGGFTDTQYF. The CDR3, as DNA: TGCGCCAGCACCAGGGCCAGCGGGGGGTTTACAGATACGCAGTATTTT. Drawing the rest from reference TRBV5-1 and TRBJ2-3, the complete variable domain is KAGVTQTPRYLIKTRGQQVTLSCSPISGHRSVSWYQQTPGQGLQFLFEYFSETQRNKGNFPGRFSGRQFSNSRSEMNVSTLELGDSALYLCASTRASGGFTDTQYFGPGTRLTVL.

This clone was counted a single time. The chain couples TRBV19 to TRBJ2-1; 14 nucleotides line up with TRBD2. Looked up from germline, CDR1 is LNHDA and CDR2 is SQIVND (reference sequence). V lost 5 bases to trimming and J lost 2 bases; unmatched junction nucleotides: 5. The CDR3 runs to 17 residues. The CDR3 here is CASSAGLAGGTYNEQFF. The CDR3, as DNA: TGTGCCAGTAGTGCCGGACTAGCGGGAGGTACCTACAATGAGCAGTTCTTC.

V and J are TRBV6-6 and TRBJ2-7; 8 bases map to TRBD2. The trim removed 5 bases at V and 0 bases at J, leaving 6 bases unmatched. CDR3 length: 15 residues. The germline CDR1 and CDR2 sequences are MNHNY and SVGAGI (reference sequence). CDR3 nucleotide sequence: TGTGCCAGCAGTGACCCAGCGGGGGACTCCTACGAGCAGTACTTC. The encoded protein is CASSDPAGDSYEQYF.

The rearrangement links TRBV7-2 to TRBJ1-3, with TRBD1 matching 10 bases. The germline CDR1 and CDR2 sequences are SGHTA and FQGNSA. The CDR3 totals 16 residues. Trimming took 5 bases from V and 3 from J; bases not matched to a gene: 7. The DNA for the CDR3 is TGTGCCAGCAGCGCGCGACAGGGGGCGCGTGGAAACACCATATATTTT. Its protein product is CASSARQGARGNTIYF.

The chain carries TRBV2 and TRBJ2-2; unclear D gene. CDR3 length: 16 residues. V was shortened by 2 bases and J by 3 bases, with 13 bases between the two germline ends. Germline-derived CDR1 and CDR2 are SNHLY and FYNNEI. CDR3 coding DNA: TGTGCCAGCAGTGAACAAACACCTGGGTACACCGGGGAGCTGTTTTTT. Translated, it gives CASSEQTPGYTGELFF.